The text below deals with one T cell receptor beta chain. This clone came up once. The antigen it binds to is not known. No much larger clonotype is one base removed from it; base qualities were not supplied. This sample was included in a study of blood T cell repertoires in COVID-19 (dated by TCRdb to 2018 to 2020). Study-wide context: The collaborator samples originated in the United States, Italy and Spain and spanned the acute and convalescent phases of COVID-19. The material from the prospective study consisted of cDNA or gDNA derived from T cells, B-cell-depleted T cells, or PBMCs. Subjects who had been exposed to COVID-19, were actively infected with it, or had recovered from it provided the deeply sampled blood TCRbeta repertoires that made up the dataset. The repertoires were released in a freely available public database intended as a resource for research on the immune response to SARS-CoV-2. The samples were drawn from two sources: the first 160 participants of the ongoing ImmuneRACE study, and fewer than 1,500 subjects contributed by 6 global collaborators. A de-identified subject ID, COVID-19 status, age in years and sex were almost always included in the sample metadata. Where HLA class I and class II types were available, the types were taken from metadata supplied by the sample provider, not from assay-based typing.

Taken from cysteine to phenylalanine, the CDR3 has 16 residues. Only CDR3 DNA remains: 48 bases, in frame from the first base. CDR1 and CDR2 were assigned from the germline V gene (reference sequence) as SEHNR and FQNEAQ. Compared with germline, V lacks 4 bases and J lacks 6 bases; bases without a gene match: 14. The study at large found these results: The amount of clinical and demographic metadata varied by source and participant and was provided uncurated.

In the prospective study, participants were roughly 18 to 95 years old, resided in about two dozen geographic areas of the United States, and were enrolled through a virtual design. In the prospective study, participants were assigned to cohorts based on the clinical history participants reported in a screening survey and a study questionnaire. Recovered participants in ImmuneRACE Cohort 3 were defined by two consecutive negative NP/OP PCR tests, clearance by a healthcare professional, or resolution of symptoms. In the prospective study, mobile phlebotomists collected whole blood, serum and a nasopharyngeal or oropharyngeal swab from each participant. Participants in the prospective study had the option to provide additional blood draws and questionnaires over a roughly 2-month period. Before DNA extraction, prospective study blood samples were shipped either frozen or at room temperature. TCRbeta CDR3 regions were amplified from genomic DNA by means of the immunoSEQ Assay, a bias-controlled multiplex PCR. Regarding the original processing steps: Within the assay, amplification of reference gene primers was used to estimate how many nucleated cells each sample contained. Sequence reads were collapsed and filtered to measure the absolute abundance of every unique TCRbeta CDR3 rearrangement. For each sample, productive Simpson clonality was calculated as the square root of Simpson's diversity index over productive rearrangements. The table comes from immuneACCESS by way of TCRdb, which keeps in-frame sequences with V and J called. Part of the clones is missing from these tables; in studies checked, under half for an unresolved V gene and the rest for unknown reasons. The V and J calls and clone size were taken over from that table, and D and trimming were inferred from the DNA. This sample comprises about 160,000 clones, approximately 90% of them detected only once. Less than 8.5% of the sample is in the top ten clones.

Source material: PBMCs or T cells enriched from blood (not recorded which). This receptor was identified in a woman aged 50 to 60 who had recovered from COVID-19. The chain links TRBV7-9 with TRBJ2-7, and TRBD1 matches 8 of the central bases. The CDR3 reads CASSYGLGQGVVEQYF. The nucleotide sequence reads TGTGCCAGCAGCTACGGTTTAGGACAGGGAGTGGTCGAGCAGTACTTC.